Listed below are T cell receptor beta chains from one sample, sequenced in a study of T cells in Graves' hyperthyroidism and ophthalmopathy. TCRdb used MiXCR to reprocess the multiplex PCR reads, holding one entry per CDR3 protein. The sample lists hundreds of thousands of distinct CDR3 sequences; 16% were seen once. The sample consisted of blood. The receptors were gathered from a woman aged 18-35 years with Graves' ophthalmopathy. Each CDR3 is given without its conserved first and last residue.

TRBV30	TRBJ1-5	AWWTGESNQPQH
TRBV3-1	TRBJ1-5	ASSQGHNQPQH
TRBV28	TRBJ2-2	ASSFLGEGSGELF
TRBV9	TRBJ1-2	ASSARDQIYGYT
TRBV28	TRBJ2-1	ASSSPWGLYEQF
TRBV11-3	TRBJ1-6	ASSLDRDSSPLH
TRBV28	TRBJ2-7	ASSLAMAGQY
TRBV7-2	TRBJ2-5	ASSLGARAGVRETQY
TRBV12-3/TRBV12-4	TRBJ2-7	ASSYNRRGHEQY
TRBV20-1	TRBJ2-3	SAREDRVPDTQY
TRBV20-1	TRBJ1-1	SADQRSMLAMNTEAF
TRBV28	TRBJ1-5	ASSQGGFHQPQH
TRBV29-1	TRBJ2-2	SVFGQAGTGELF
TRBV19	TRBJ2-7	ASSETLQGRTYEQY
TRBV6-1	TRBJ2-2	ATRSGEVGELF
TRBV27	TRBJ1-1	ASSFSGKNTEAF
TRBV19	TRBJ1-2	ASRWTGSHYGYT
TRBV4-1	TRBJ2-7	ASSQKTEIYEQY
TRBV20-1	TRBJ2-1	SAPTSGRNEQF
TRBV24-1	TRBJ2-1	ATSGGGAYNEQF
TRBV11-2	TRBJ2-5	ASSLDAALQETQY
TRBV7-2	TRBJ1-1	ASYRGTEAF
TRBV7-9	TRBJ2-1	ASSRKAGGPYNEQF
TRBV6-1	TRBJ2-5	ASLGGRGETQY
TRBV28	TRBJ1-3	ASSFSGRGTIY
TRBV7-8	TRBJ2-2	ASSLYRGRTGELF
TRBV5-4	TRBJ1-1	ASSWLGSTEAF
TRBV11-2	TRBJ2-3	ASSLEAARQTQY
TRBV29-1	TRBJ1-1	SVAPTGTEAF